This T cell receptor (beta chain) was identified during a study of PD-1 blockade in classical Hodgkin lymphoma. Study overall: Nivolumab dosing for patients was 3 mg/kg, administered intravenously every 2 weeks. Study-wide points: Complete responders started with a diversity level that resembled newly diagnosed patients at baseline. Patients excluded were those beginning nivolumab under 1 year after ASCT. TCR diversity rose significantly by C4D1 in CD4+ but not CD8+ cells.

Time point reported: cycle 4 day 1 (C4D1), after 6 weeks of nivolumab. The patients all showed relapse after autologous stem cell transplantation, while their brentuximab vedotin exposure varied. Negative magnetic selection isolated CD4+ T cells from thawed PBMCs. This clone was found once. Its specificity is not known. Assay: immunoSEQ multiplex PCR; the TCRdb copy retains only in-frame clones and omits some. This sample yields over 10,000 clones, of which roughly 86% are seen a single time; 0.9% belongs to the top ten. Here the sequenced sample was CD4+ T cells from blood, taken before the fourth cycle of nivolumab. The source is a human donor with classical Hodgkin lymphoma.

The CDR3 here is CASSEHGGAGNYGYTF. The CDR3 nucleotides read TGTGCCAGCAGTGAACACGGAGGGGCAGGGAACTATGGCTACACCTTC. The rearrangement links TRBV2 to TRBJ1-2; D is perhaps TRBD1 (5 bases). The CDR3 runs to 16 residues. The germline V gene encodes CDR1 SNHLY and CDR2 FYNNEI. Trimming cost V 2 bases and J 2 bases, with 15 bases left between them. The full variable domain, completed using reference TRBV2 and TRBJ1-2, is EPEVTQTPSHQVTQMGQEVILRCVPISNHLYFYWYRQILGQKVEFLVSFYNNEISEKSEIFDDQFSVERPDGSNFTLKIRSTKLEDSAMYFCASSEHGGAGNYGYTFGSGTRLTVV.